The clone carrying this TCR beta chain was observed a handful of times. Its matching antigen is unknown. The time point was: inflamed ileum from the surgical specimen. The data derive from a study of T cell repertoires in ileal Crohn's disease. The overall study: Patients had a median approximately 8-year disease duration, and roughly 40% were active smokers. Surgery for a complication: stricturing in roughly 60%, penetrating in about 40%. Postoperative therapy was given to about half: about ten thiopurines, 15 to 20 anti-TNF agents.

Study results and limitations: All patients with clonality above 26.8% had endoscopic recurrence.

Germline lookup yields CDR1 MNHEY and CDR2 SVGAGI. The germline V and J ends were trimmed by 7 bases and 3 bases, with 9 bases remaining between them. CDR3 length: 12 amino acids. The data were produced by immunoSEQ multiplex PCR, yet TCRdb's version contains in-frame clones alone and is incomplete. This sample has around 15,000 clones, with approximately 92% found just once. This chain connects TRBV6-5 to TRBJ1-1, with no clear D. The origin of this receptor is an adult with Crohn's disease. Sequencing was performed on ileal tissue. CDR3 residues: CASNSGYTEAFF. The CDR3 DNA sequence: TGTGCCAGCAATAGCGGGTACACTGAAGCTTTCTTT.